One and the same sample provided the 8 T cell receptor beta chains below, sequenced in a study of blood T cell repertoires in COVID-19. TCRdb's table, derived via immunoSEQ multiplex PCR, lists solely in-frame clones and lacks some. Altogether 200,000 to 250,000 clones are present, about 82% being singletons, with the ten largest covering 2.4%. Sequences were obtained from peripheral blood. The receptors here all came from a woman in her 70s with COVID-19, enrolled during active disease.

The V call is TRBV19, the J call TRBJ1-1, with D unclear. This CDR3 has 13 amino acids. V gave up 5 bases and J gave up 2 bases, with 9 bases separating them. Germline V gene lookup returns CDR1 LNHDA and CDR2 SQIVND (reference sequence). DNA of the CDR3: TGTGCCAGTAGTCTCCCCCTCAACACTGAAGCTTTCTTT. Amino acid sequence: CASSLPLNTEAFF.

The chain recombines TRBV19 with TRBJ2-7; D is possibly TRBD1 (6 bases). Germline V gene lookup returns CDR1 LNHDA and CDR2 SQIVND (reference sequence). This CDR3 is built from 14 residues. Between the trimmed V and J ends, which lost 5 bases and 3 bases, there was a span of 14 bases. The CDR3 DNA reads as TGTGCCAGTAGTCCGCAACTACAGGGCTACGAGCAGTACTTC. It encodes CASSPQLQGYEQYF.

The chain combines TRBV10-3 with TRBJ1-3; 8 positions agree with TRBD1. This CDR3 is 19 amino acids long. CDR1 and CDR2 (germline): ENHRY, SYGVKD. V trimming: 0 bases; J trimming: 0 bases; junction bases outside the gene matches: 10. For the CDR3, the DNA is TGTGCCATCAGTGAGTCGTTAATTGGGACAGGATTCTCTGGAAACACCATATATTTT. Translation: CAISESLIGTGFSGNTIYF.

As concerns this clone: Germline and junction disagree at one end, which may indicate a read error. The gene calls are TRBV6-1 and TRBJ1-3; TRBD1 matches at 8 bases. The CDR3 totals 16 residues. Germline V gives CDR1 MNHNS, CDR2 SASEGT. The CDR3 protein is CASREDRGPYRNTIYF. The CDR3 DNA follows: TGTGCCAGCAGGGAAGACAGGGGCCCGTACCGAAACACCATATATTTT.

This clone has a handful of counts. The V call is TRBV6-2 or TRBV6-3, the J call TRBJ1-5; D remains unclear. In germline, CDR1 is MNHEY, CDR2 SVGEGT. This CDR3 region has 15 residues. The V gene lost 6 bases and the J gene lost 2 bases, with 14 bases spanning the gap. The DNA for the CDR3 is TGTGCCAGCAGCCCCCAAGCCGGGGGCAATCAGCCCCAGCATTTT. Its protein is CASSPQAGGNQPQHF.

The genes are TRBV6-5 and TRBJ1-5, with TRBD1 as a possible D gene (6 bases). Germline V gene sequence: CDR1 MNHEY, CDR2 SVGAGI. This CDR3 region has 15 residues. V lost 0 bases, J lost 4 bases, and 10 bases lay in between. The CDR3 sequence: CASSYSQGRNQPQHF. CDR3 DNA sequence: TGTGCCAGCAGTTACTCACAGGGACGGAATCAGCCCCAGCATTTT.

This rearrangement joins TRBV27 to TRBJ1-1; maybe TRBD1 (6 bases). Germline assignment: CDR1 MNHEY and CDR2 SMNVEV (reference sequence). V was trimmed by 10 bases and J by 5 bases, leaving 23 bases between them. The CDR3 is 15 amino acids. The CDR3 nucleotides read TGTGCCACCCGCCATTTAGTAGGGGGACGAACTGAAGCTTTCTTT. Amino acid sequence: CATRHLVGGRTEAFF.

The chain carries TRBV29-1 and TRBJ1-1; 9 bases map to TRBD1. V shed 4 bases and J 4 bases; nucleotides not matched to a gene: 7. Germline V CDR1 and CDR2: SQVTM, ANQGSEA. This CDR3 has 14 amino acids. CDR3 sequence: CSVGKDRGATEAFF. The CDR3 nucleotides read TGCAGCGTTGGAAAAGACAGGGGGGCCACTGAAGCTTTCTTT. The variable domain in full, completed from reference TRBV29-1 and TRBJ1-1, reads SAVISQKPSRDICQRGTSLTIQCQVDSQVTMMFWYRQQPGQSLTLIATANQGSEATYESGFVIDKFPISRPNLTFSTLTVSNMSPEDSSIYLCSVGKDRGATEAFFGQGTRLTVV.